This is a list of T cell receptor beta chains from one sample in a study of T cell repertoires in cytomegalovirus infection. MiXCR was run by TCRdb on the reads, yielding one entry per CDR3 protein. The data hold about 920,000 distinct CDR3 sequences, with roughly a third observed a single time. Which antigens these TCRs recognize remains unknown. Sequencing was performed on cultured CD8+ T cells from PBMCs, taken from culture after CMV antigen stimulation. These receptors were collected from a human donor in good health (CMV status not recorded). Some clones in this sample may be carry-over from other donors' samples. CDR3s include the opening cysteine and the closing phenylalanine or tryptophan. A D gene is named only where the DNA matches it firmly. Some rows mark clone size as missing; the rest say once, few, many or name a class of expanded clone.

v_call	j_call	clone_size	d_call	cdr3_aa	cdr3_nt
TRBV6-1	TRBJ1-2	once	NA	CASSTTSLNPYTF	TGTGCCAGCAGTACGACAAGCCTTAACCCCTACACCTTC
TRBV12-3/TRBV12-4	TRBJ2-1	NA	TRBD2	CASILSTSGVSYNEQFF	TGTGCCAGCATCCTTTCGACTAGCGGCGTTTCCTACAATGAGCAGTTCTTC
TRBV19	TRBJ2-1	few	NA	CASSPRVVNEQFF	TGTGCCAGTAGTCCGCGGGTGGTCAATGAGCAGTTCTTC
TRBV14	TRBJ2-1	NA	TRBD1	CASSQRQGPTDEQFF	TGTGCCAGCAGCCAACGACAGGGGCCCACCGATGAGCAGTTCTTC
TRBV3-1	TRBJ2-5	NA	TRBD2	CASSQDRTSGELGF	TGTGCCAGCAGCCAAGATAGGACTAGCGGGGAGCTAGGCTTC
TRBV5-1	TRBJ2-7	few	TRBD1	CASSLDVFVLGTGDYEQYF	TGCGCCAGCAGCTTGGATGTCTTCGTCTTAGGGACAGGGGACTACGAGCAGTACTTC
TRBV19	TRBJ1-2	NA	NA	CASTDSPYGYTF	TGTGCCAGTACCGACAGTCCCTATGGCTACACCTTC
TRBV12-3/TRBV12-4	TRBJ2-6	NA	TRBD1	CASTSDRAGANVLTF	TGTGCCAGCACGTCAGACAGGGCCGGGGCCAACGTCCTGACTTTC
TRBV7-9	TRBJ1-2	many	NA	CASSIDSSYGYTF	TGTGCCAGCAGCATCGACAGCTCCTATGGCTACACCTTC
TRBV10-3	TRBJ2-1	few	NA	CAIRVGQDNEQFF	TGTGCCATCAGGGTGGGGCAGGACAATGAGCAGTTCTTC
TRBV7-2	TRBJ2-1	many	TRBD2	CASSFFAGASYNEQFF	TGTGCCAGCAGCTTCTTTGCGGGAGCCTCCTACAATGAGCAGTTCTTC
TRBV7-4	TRBJ1-1	NA	NA	CASSTRTQGPLNTEAFF	TGTGCCAGCAGCACCCGGACCCAGGGGCCATTGAACACTGAAGCTTTCTTT
TRBV7-2	TRBJ2-1	many	NA	CASSLSQEEQFF	TGTGCCAGCAGCTTAAGTCAGGAAGAGCAGTTCTTC
TRBV6-2/TRBV6-3	TRBJ1-1	once	NA	CASSGVGSTEAFF	TGTGCCAGCAGTGGGGTAGGGAGCACTGAAGCTTTCTTT
TRBV7-6	TRBJ2-5	few	TRBD2	CASSLWGASGGPFPETQYF	TGTGCCAGCAGCTTATGGGGGGCTAGCGGGGGGCCATTTCCAGAGACCCAGTACTTC
TRBV9	TRBJ2-5	NA	TRBD2	CASTLNSGGAGETQYF	TGTGCCAGCACCCTAAATAGCGGGGGGGCCGGAGAGACCCAGTACTTC
TRBV7-6	TRBJ1-2	few	NA	CAIYNRVRGYTF	TGTGCCATTTACAACAGGGTCCGTGGCTACACCTTC
TRBV6-6	TRBJ1-5	few	NA	CASRDRRNQPQHF	TGTGCCAGCAGGGACAGACGCAATCAGCCCCAGCATTTT
TRBV20-1	TRBJ1-2	NA	TRBD1	CSHLQGGEHYGYTF	TGCAGCCACCTCCAGGGGGGGGAGCACTATGGCTACACCTTC
TRBV11-3	TRBJ2-1	NA	NA	CASSGAEGVSYNEQFF	TGTGCCAGCAGCGGCGCCGAGGGGGTCTCCTACAATGAGCAGTTCTTC
TRBV7-9	TRBJ2-2	NA	TRBD1	CASRTGHTGELFF	TGTGCCAGTCGGACAGGACACACCGGGGAGCTGTTTTTT
TRBV7-6	TRBJ1-4	NA	TRBD1	CASSLVLPGGLGPTNEKLFF	TGTGCCAGCAGCTTAGTTCTGCCAGGGGGGCTCGGACCAACTAATGAAAAACTGTTTTTT
TRBV20-1	TRBJ1-5	NA	NA	CSARDVGGGNNQPQHF	TGCAGTGCTAGAGATGTGGGGGGCGGTAACAATCAGCCCCAGCATTTT
TRBV6-5	TRBJ2-1	many	NA	CASRKPGAIYNEQFF	TGTGCCAGCCGTAAACCGGGGGCCATATACAATGAGCAGTTCTTC
TRBV6-5	TRBJ1-1	NA	NA	CASSYRTAREAFF	TGTGCCAGCAGTTACAGGACAGCTCGGGAAGCTTTCTTT
TRBV6-5	TRBJ2-3	NA	TRBD1	CASNPTGGSGDTQYF	TGTGCCAGCAACCCTACAGGGGGCTCTGGAGATACGCAGTATTTT
TRBV12-3/TRBV12-4	TRBJ2-3	many	NA	CASLDGAKGGHTQYF	TGTGCCAGCCTCGACGGAGCTAAGGGCGGTCATACGCAGTATTTT
TRBV6-5	TRBJ2-1	NA	NA	CASSYSERNEQFF	TGTGCCAGCAGTTACTCGGAGCGTAATGAGCAGTTCTTC
TRBV6-5	TRBJ1-1	NA	NA	CASSYTAGTEAFF	TGTGCCAGCAGTTATACAGCGGGCACTGAAGCTTTCTTT
TRBV7-9	TRBJ1-4	few	TRBD1	CASSDRAATNEKLFF	TGTGCCAGTTCCGACAGGGCCGCAACTAATGAAAAACTGTTTTTT
TRBV18	TRBJ2-1	few	NA	CASSPGEAPNNEQFF	TGTGCCAGCTCTCCAGGGGAAGCCCCTAACAATGAGCAGTTCTTC
TRBV5-8	TRBJ1-1	many	NA	CASIPPDWGGTEAFF	TGTGCCAGCATCCCACCGGACTGGGGAGGCACTGAAGCTTTCTTT
TRBV27	TRBJ2-5	NA	NA	CASSLTDEETQYF	TGTGCCAGCAGTTTGACGGATGAGGAGACCCAGTACTTC
TRBV20-1	TRBJ1-2	NA	NA	CSAQTPAAGVGYGYTF	TGCAGTGCCCAAACACCGGCGGCTGGTGTGGGCTATGGCTACACCTTC
TRBV19	TRBJ2-7	few	TRBD1	CASSTGQGPDEQYF	TGTGCCAGTAGTACGGGACAGGGACCAGACGAGCAGTACTTC
TRBV6-8	TRBJ2-6	once	NA	CASSRDRWESGANVLTF	TGTGCCAGCAGTCGGGACCGATGGGAGTCTGGGGCCAACGTCCTGACTTTC
TRBV4-2	TRBJ2-1	NA	TRBD2	CASSRPSGGPYDEEFF	TGTGCCAGCAGTCGACCCAGCGGGGGGCCGTATGATGAGGAGTTCTTC
TRBV15	TRBJ1-2	NA	NA	CATSRDFGRNYGYTF	TGTGCCACCAGCAGAGATTTCGGCAGGAACTATGGCTACACCTTC
TRBV27	TRBJ2-7	NA	NA	CASSSSGRLEQYF	NA
TRBV7-9	TRBJ2-3	NA	NA	CASSTPAGTSTDTQYF	TGTGCCAGCAGCACCCCCGCAGGAACTAGCACAGATACGCAGTATTTT